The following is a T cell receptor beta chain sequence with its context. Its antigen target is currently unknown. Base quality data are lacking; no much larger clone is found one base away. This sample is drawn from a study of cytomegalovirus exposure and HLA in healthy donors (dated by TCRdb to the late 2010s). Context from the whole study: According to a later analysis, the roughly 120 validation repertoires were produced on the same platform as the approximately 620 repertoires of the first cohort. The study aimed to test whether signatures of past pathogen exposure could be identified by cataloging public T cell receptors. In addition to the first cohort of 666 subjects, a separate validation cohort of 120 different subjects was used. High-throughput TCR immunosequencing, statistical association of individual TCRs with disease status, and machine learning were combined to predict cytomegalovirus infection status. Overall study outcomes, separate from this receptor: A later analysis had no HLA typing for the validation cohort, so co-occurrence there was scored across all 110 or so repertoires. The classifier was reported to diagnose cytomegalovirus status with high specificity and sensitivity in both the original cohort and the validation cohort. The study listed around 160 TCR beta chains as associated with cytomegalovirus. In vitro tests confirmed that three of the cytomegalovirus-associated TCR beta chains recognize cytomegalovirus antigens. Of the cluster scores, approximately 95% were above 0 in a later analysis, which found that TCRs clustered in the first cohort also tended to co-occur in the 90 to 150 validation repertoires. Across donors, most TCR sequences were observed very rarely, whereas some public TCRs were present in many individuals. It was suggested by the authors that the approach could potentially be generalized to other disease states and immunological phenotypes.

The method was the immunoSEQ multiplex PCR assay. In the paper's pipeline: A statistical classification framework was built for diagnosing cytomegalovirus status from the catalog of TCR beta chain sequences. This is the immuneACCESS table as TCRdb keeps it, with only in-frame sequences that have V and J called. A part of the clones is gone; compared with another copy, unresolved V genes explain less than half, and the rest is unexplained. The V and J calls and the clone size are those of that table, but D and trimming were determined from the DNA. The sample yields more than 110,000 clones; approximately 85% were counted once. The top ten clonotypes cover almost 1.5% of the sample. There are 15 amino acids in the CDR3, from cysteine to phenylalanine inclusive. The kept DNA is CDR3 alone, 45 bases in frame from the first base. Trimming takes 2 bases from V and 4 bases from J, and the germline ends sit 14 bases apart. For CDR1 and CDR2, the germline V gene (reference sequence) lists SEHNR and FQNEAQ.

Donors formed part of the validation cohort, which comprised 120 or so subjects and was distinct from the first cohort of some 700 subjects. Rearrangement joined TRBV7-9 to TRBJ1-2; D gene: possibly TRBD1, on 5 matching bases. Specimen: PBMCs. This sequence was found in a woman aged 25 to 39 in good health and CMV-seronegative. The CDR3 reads CASSLSGVGPYGYTF. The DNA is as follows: TGTGCCAGCAGCTTATCTGGGGTGGGGCCCTATGGCTACACCTTC.